The clone carrying this T cell receptor (beta chain) was observed many times. The antigen is not known. These data belong to a study of Graves' ophthalmopathy and Graves' hyperthyroidism. Study conclusions and caveats: Ophthalmopathy cases were distinguished from stable hyperthyroidism by a 13-signature model, reaching around 88% sensitivity and roughly 80% specificity.

The V gene's germline CDR1 is LNHDA and CDR2 SQIVND (reference sequence). V was clipped by 6 bases and J by 2 bases; unmatched bases: 9. The CDR3 has 16 amino acids. The authors amplified TCR beta CDR3 regions from RNA transcripts. RT-PCR in the first round used HTBI primers; a second-round multiplex PCR followed. From the multiplex PCR reads, TCRdb called clonotypes with MiXCR, one entry per CDR3 protein. The data show approximately 700,000 distinct CDR3 sequences, with roughly two fifths seen just once and 44% held by the top ten. Orbital computed tomography, together with clinical symptoms, serum thyroxine, TRAb and thyroid ultrasound, was used for diagnosis.

Sequencing was performed on peripheral blood. The chain carries TRBV19 and TRBJ1-5; TRBD1 agrees at 8 bases. The TCR was taken from an adult man with Graves' ophthalmopathy. CDR3 nucleotide sequence: TGTGCCAGTAGGAGGACAGGGCCTATAGGCAATCAGCCCCAGCATTTT. This gives the protein CASRRTGPIGNQPQHF. Full variable domain (outside the CDR3, taken from reference TRBV19 and TRBJ1-5): DGGITQSPKYLFRKEGQNVTLSCEQNLNHDAMYWYRQDPGQGLRLIYYSQIVNDFQKGDIAEGYSVSREKKESFPLTVTSAQKNPTAFYLCASRRTGPIGNQPQHFGDGTRLSIL.